This T cell receptor beta chain was identified in a study of CD8 T cells in ankylosing spondylitis. General study findings and limits: Earlier authors reported some of these motif variants in reactive arthritis synovial fluid and blood.

TCRdb analysed the 5' RACE reads with MiXCR anew, one entry per CDR3 protein. The sample shows about 300,000 distinct CDR3 sequences, around 10% of them seen only once. This clonotype was counted many times. The target antigen is unknown. Sequencing was carried out using blood, either unsorted or a sorted T cell fraction (not recorded which). The sequence derives from a female donor with ankylosing spondylitis or in good health (not recorded which).

CDR3 in amino acids: CSARDYGTQNIQYF. The DNA of the CDR3 is TGCAGTGCTAGAGACTACGGGACACAAAACATTCAGTACTTC. V usage is TRBV20-1 and J usage is TRBJ2-4, with D perhaps TRBD1 (6 bases). This CDR3 has 14 residues. V gave up 0 bases and J gave up 5 bases, with 11 bases separating them. The germline V gene encodes CDR1 DFQATT and CDR2 SNEGSKA (reference sequence).